Listed here is a single T cell receptor beta chain. This entry belongs to a study of cytomegalovirus exposure and HLA in healthy donors. V lost 0 bases and J lost 7; bases outside the gene matches: 11. There are 17 residues in the CDR3. CDR1 and CDR2 (germline): SGHAT, FQDESV (reference sequence). In the PCR, 60 Vbeta and 13 Jbeta primers were used. The table came from immunoSEQ multiplex PCR; TCRdb's copy has only in-frame clones and leaves some out. The sample shows about 98,000 clones, about 80% of them seen only once. This chain links TRBV11-1 with TRBJ2-1; 8 bases are shared with TRBD2. The sequenced sample consisted of PBMCs. The receptor comes from a man aged 55 to 70 in good health and CMV-seropositive. The CDR3: CASSLARGTRGDNEQFF. In nucleotides, the CDR3 is TGTGCCAGCAGCTTAGCGCGGGGGACTAGAGGTGATAATGAGCAGTTCTTC.